A single sample is the source of the 5 T cell receptor beta chains below, sequenced in a study of shared clonotypes between healthy human individuals. Some clones are missing from TCRdb's copy, which holds only in-frame ones; the method was immunoSEQ multiplex PCR. The table shows about 2.1 million clones, with more than 85% occurring only once. Selected positively for CCR7 and CD45RO-negative, naive CD8 cells excluded terminally differentiated effector memory CD45RA+ cells. Sequenced sample: naive CD8+ T cells from PBMCs. The receptors originated from a man aged 18 to 30 in good health. Some clones in this sample may be carry-over from other donors' samples.

This clone was counted a single time. The CDR3, as DNA: TGCGCCAGCAGCCAAGATCTCTGGACTACCTCCTACAATGAGCAGTTCTTC. It encodes CASSQDLWTTSYNEQFF. V usage is TRBV4-3 and J usage is TRBJ2-1; D might be TRBD2 (6 bases). V shed 0 bases and J shed 0 bases, with 12 bases lying between them. Germline V gene lookup returns CDR1 LGHNA and CDR2 YSLEER. This CDR3 is built from 17 residues.

The chain carries TRBV4-1 and TRBJ1-2, with TRBD1 matching 10 bases. CDR1 is MGHRA and CDR2 is YSYEKL in the germline V gene. Unmatched junction bases numbered 12, after V lost 6 bases and J lost 8 bases. The CDR3 has 15 residues. The CDR3 spells CASRRRQGAGVGYTF. In nucleotides, the CDR3 is TGCGCCAGCAGACGCAGACAGGGGGCTGGAGTCGGCTACACCTTC.

Comment on this clone: Within the sample, other DNA sequences also encode this same CDR3. V gene TRBV4-3 combines with J gene TRBJ2-1; perhaps TRBD2 as D (5 bases). The CDR3 extends over 15 amino acids. Between the trimmed V and J ends, which lost 1 base and 0 bases, there was a span of 7 bases. CDR1 and CDR2 (germline): LGHNA, YSLEER. CDR3 in DNA: TGCGCCAGCAGCCAAGGGACTGGCTCCTACAATGAGCAGTTCTTC. Residues: CASSQGTGSYNEQFF.

V is TRBV5-6 and J is TRBJ2-1, with D perhaps assigned TRBD1 or TRBD2 (5 bases each). The germline CDR1 and CDR2 sequences are SGHDT and YYEEEE. The length of the CDR3 is 12 residues. V lost 1 base, J lost 8 bases, and 7 bases lay in between. CDR3 in amino acids: CASSLLGDEQFF. CDR3 sequence (DNA): TGTGCCAGCAGCTTGCTGGGGGATGAGCAGTTCTTC.

J is TRBJ2-7 and V is TRBV1; the table gives TRBD2 as D, unverified against the DNA. TRBV1 is a pseudogene segment. This CDR3 is 11 amino acids long. For the CDR3, the DNA is TGCACCCAATACCCCCGACTAGTTAGGTACTTC. Its protein product is CTQYPRLVRYF.